A selection of T cell receptor beta chains follows, all from one sample in a study of shared clonotypes between healthy human individuals. The method was immunoSEQ multiplex PCR; TCRdb's version includes in-frame clones alone and lacks a portion of them. This repertoire shows around 610,000 clones, around 96% found once; its top ten account for approximately 0.12%. Sequencing used naive CD8+ T cells sorted from blood. Receptors originate from a woman in her twenties or thirties in good health. The CDR3 runs from the conserved cysteine through the conserved F or W. A D gene is named only where the DNA matches it firmly.

J gene | V gene | D gene | CDR3 protein | CDR3 DNA
TRBJ2-1 | TRBV19 | TRBD2 | CASRGRDPPLGSGKGDEQFF | TGTGCCAGTAGGGGCAGGGACCCCCCATTGGGTAGCGGGAAAGGCGATGAGCAGTTCTTC
TRBJ1-4 | TRBV4-1 | TRBD1 | CASSQGTGAGEKLFF | TGCGCCAGCAGCCAAGGGACAGGAGCTGGGGAAAAACTGTTTTTT
TRBJ2-7 | TRBV6-1 | TRBD2 | CASSVEREWKEQYF | TGTGCCAGCAGCGTCGAGCGGGAGTGGAAAGAGCAGTACTTC
TRBJ2-7 | TRBV15 | TRBD1 | CATSRTGQIYEQYF | TGTGCCACCAGCAGAACGGGACAGATATACGAGCAGTACTTC
TRBJ1-4 | TRBV10-3 | TRBD1 | CAIRPTGTNEKLFF | TGTGCCATCAGACCGACAGGGACTAATGAAAAACTGTTTTTT
TRBJ2-2 | TRBV7-9 | TRBD2 | CASSFGLAGVGTGELFF | TGTGCCAGCAGCTTTGGGCTAGCGGGAGTCGGGACCGGGGAGCTGTTTTTT
TRBJ1-1 | TRBV7-9 | NA | CASSERGLMNTEAFF | TGTGCCAGCAGCGAACGGGGGTTGATGAACACTGAAGCTTTCTTT
TRBJ2-7 | TRBV7-9 | TRBD2 | CASSKSQATSGPSYEQYF | TGTGCCAGCAGCAAATCCCAGGCAACTAGCGGGCCCTCCTACGAGCAGTACTTC
TRBJ2-7 | TRBV7-9 | NA | CASSLASGINEQYF | TGTGCCAGCAGCTTAGCCTCGGGGATCAACGAGCAGTACTTC
TRBJ2-5 | TRBV15 | NA | CATSRVSWGQETQYF | TGTGCCACCAGCAGAGTTAGTTGGGGCCAAGAGACCCAGTACTTC
TRBJ1-1 | TRBV6-5 | NA | CASSLMGNPTEAFF | TGTGCCAGCAGTTTAATGGGGAATCCCACTGAAGCTTTCTTT
TRBJ2-1 | TRBV2 | TRBD2 | CASSGDWTSGRASNEQFF | TGTGCCAGCAGTGGGGATTGGACTAGCGGGAGGGCCTCCAATGAGCAGTTCTTC
TRBJ2-7 | TRBV7-2 | NA | CASSLDLVGYEQYF | TGTGCCAGCAGCTTAGATCTAGTAGGGTACGAGCAGTACTTC
TRBJ2-2 | TRBV7-9 | TRBD2 | CASSAGLAGASGELFF | TGTGCCAGCAGCGCGGGACTAGCGGGAGCTTCCGGGGAGCTGTTTTTT
TRBJ2-5 | TRBV28 | TRBD1 | CASSFPPGTGGFQETQYF | TGTGCCAGCAGTTTCCCGCCCGGGACAGGGGGGTTCCAAGAGACCCAGTACTTC
TRBJ2-7 | TRBV6-1 | NA | CASSEAQNYYEQYF | TGTGCCAGCAGTGAAGCGCAGAATTACTACGAGCAGTACTTC
TRBJ2-2 | TRBV7-8 | TRBD1 | CASSTLDRAAELFF | TGTGCCAGCAGCACCTTAGACAGGGCGGCGGAGCTGTTTTTT
TRBJ2-7 | TRBV14 | NA | CASSIGFGGYEQYF | TGTGCCAGCAGCATAGGGTTCGGGGGATACGAGCAGTACTTC
TRBJ2-7 | TRBV2 | NA | CASSEGLQYLIEQYF | TGTGCCAGCAGTGAAGGTTTGCAGTACCTCATAGAGCAGTACTTC
TRBJ2-1 | TRBV7-2 | NA | CASSLAGDYEQFF | TGTGCCAGCAGCTTAGCGGGAGACTATGAGCAGTTCTTC
TRBJ2-7 | TRBV5-4 | TRBD2 | CASSLSREYSYEQYF | TGTGCCAGCAGCTTGTCGCGGGAGTACTCCTACGAGCAGTACTTC
TRBJ1-2 | TRBV5-8 | NA | CASSLEGNLYGYTF | TGTGCCAGCAGCTTGGAGGGAAATCTCTATGGCTACACCTTC
TRBJ2-5 | TRBV5-4 | TRBD1 | CASSPRTGIQETQYF | TGTGCCAGCAGCCCTCGGACAGGGATACAAGAGACCCAGTACTTC
TRBJ2-7 | TRBV7-2 | NA | CASSLVSYRVEQYF | TGTGCCAGCAGCTTAGTCTCCTACAGGGTCGAGCAGTACTTC
TRBJ2-2 | TRBV19 | NA | CASSNTGELFF | TGTGCCAGTAGCAACACCGGGGAGCTGTTTTTT
TRBJ2-7 | TRBV6-1 | NA | CASTPGAYEQYF | TGTGCCAGCACTCCGGGGGCTTACGAGCAGTACTTC
TRBJ1-1 | TRBV2 | TRBD1 | CASSDSEDRGTVTEAFF | TGTGCCAGCAGTGACTCCGAGGACAGGGGGACGGTCACTGAAGCTTTCTTT
TRBJ2-2 | TRBV27 | NA | CASSLSGTGELFF | TGTGCCAGCAGTTTGTCGGGAACCGGGGAGCTGTTTTTT
TRBJ1-3 | TRBV27 | NA | CASSLSQGNTIYF | TGTGCCAGCAGCCTTAGTCAGGGCAACACCATATATTTT
TRBJ2-3 | TRBV5-1 | NA | CASSLNGRPNTDTQYF | TGCGCCAGCAGCTTAAACGGACGACCAAACACAGATACGCAGTATTTT
TRBJ1-1 | TRBV27 | NA | CASSLDGTRGLAFF | TGTGCCAGCAGTTTAGACGGGACGAGGGGGTTGGCTTTCTTT